The rows below give T cell receptor beta chains drawn from one sample of a study of T cells expressing NK-cell markers. Each CDR3 protein gets one entry in TCRdb, which reprocessed the 5' RACE reads and gives no DNA. The ten top clones account for 18%, within a sample of about 160,000 distinct CDR3 sequences. The sample was blood T cells: a sorted CD56 or NKG2C T cell subset, CD4+ or CD8+ T cells, or bulk PBMC T cells (not recorded which). The source is a woman aged 18 to 75 in good health. CDR3s include the opening cysteine and the closing phenylalanine or tryptophan.

TRBJ2-7,TRBV27,CASSLNERYYEQYF
TRBJ1-1,TRBV24-1,CATSDLFRAPEAFF
TRBJ1-3,TRBV12-3/TRBV12-4,CASRNRLAAVGSGNTIYF
TRBJ2-3,TRBV20-1,CSAILTRVSDTQYF
TRBJ2-1,TRBV12-3/TRBV12-4,CASRQGGVNNEQFF
TRBJ2-3,TRBV2,CASSEWGGREDTQYF
TRBJ2-5,TRBV6-1,CASSTQTGKETQYF
TRBJ2-5,TRBV20-1,CSARDMGLEETQYF
TRBJ2-7,TRBV25-1,CASSGGQPISYEQYF
TRBJ1-1,TRBV5-6,CASSPKGQGNTEAFF
TRBJ2-5,TRBV7-7,CASSLGRGGGSETQYF
TRBJ1-1,TRBV18,CASSPARAEAFF
TRBJ2-5,TRBV3-1,CASSQVLAGVWQETQYF
TRBJ2-1,TRBV18,CASSYLSLAITNEQFF